This T cell receptor beta chain was recorded in a study of siplizumab effects on memory and regulatory T cells. Germline lookup yields CDR1 MNHNS and CDR2 SASEGT. The V and J ends lost 5 bases and 4 bases respectively, with 9 bases between them. This CDR3 spans 13 amino acids. Sequenced by immunoSEQ multiplex PCR; TCRdb stores in-frame clones only, minus some. This sample has 85,000 to 120,000 clones; approximately 90% occur once, and the top ten carry 0.9% to 1.3%. The source is a human donor in good health. The V gene is TRBV6-1, the J gene TRBJ2-1; tentative D call: TRBD1 (5 bases). Specimen: CD4+ T cells sorted from blood. The CDR3 spells CASSRQTYNEQFF. The CDR3 DNA sequence: TGTGCCAGCAGTAGACAGACTTACAATGAGCAGTTCTTC.